What follows is one T cell receptor beta chain and its context. Generated by immunoSEQ multiplex PCR, the TCRdb table keeps only in-frame clones and is missing some. This sample has 25,000 to 30,000 clones, with 90% to 95% found just once. The record originates from a study of T cell changes during pregnancy in multiple sclerosis. Trimming cost V 4 bases and J 3 bases, with 10 bases left between them. This CDR3 is built from 15 residues. CDR1 is SEHNR and CDR2 is FQNEAQ in the germline V gene (reference sequence). The sequenced sample was CD8+ T cells from peripheral blood mononuclear cells, obtained before pregnancy. The TCR comes from a female donor with multiple sclerosis, enrolled in a pregnancy study. J is TRBJ2-6 and V is TRBV7-9; D is unclear. CDR3 nucleotide sequence: TGTGCCAGCAGCTCCTTGACAAGTGGGGCCAACGTCCTGACTTTC. Amino acid sequence: CASSSLTSGANVLTF.